The subject of this entry is one T cell receptor beta chain. CDR3 length: 14 amino acids. V lost 4 bases and J lost 2, with 9 bases in between. Germline CDR1 reads LNHDA; CDR2 reads SQIVND (reference sequence). The sample belongs to a study of neurological immune-mediated disorders. TCRdb re-derived calls from the 5' RACE reads in MiXCR, one entry per CDR3 protein. The table has 40,000 to 55,000 distinct CDR3 sequences, approximately 6.2% seen once. The sample comprised CD4+ T cells from blood. This clonotype was sampled from a woman between 18 and 29 years old with multiple sclerosis. The rearrangement uses TRBV19 and TRBJ1-3, with D hard to call. CDR3 DNA sequence: TGTGCCAGTAGTAAACGGACCGCTGGAAACACCATATATTTT. This codes for CASSKRTAGNTIYF.